The clone carrying this T cell receptor beta chain was seen a few times. The record originates from a study of patients and donors after allogeneic stem cell transplantation. In TCRdb, the RT-PCR reads were re-called with MiXCR into one record per CDR3 protein. The repertoire holds 10,000 to 13,000 distinct CDR3 sequences, with 22% as singletons. The CDR3 extends over 14 amino acids. Trimming cost V 0 bases and J 8 bases, with 13 bases left between them. In germline, CDR1 is ENHRY, CDR2 SYGVKD. The chain has TRBV10-3 and TRBJ1-1; D is perhaps TRBD1 (6 bases). Sequencing input: blood, either unsorted or a sorted T cell fraction (not recorded which). This receptor was obtained from a human donor who was either an allogeneic HSCT recipient or a stem cell or donor lymphocyte infusion donor (not recorded which). It is not recorded whose cells these are; they may come from a transplant donor. In DNA, the CDR3 is TGTGCCATCAGTGAGTCGAACGGGGGCCTCGAAGCTTTCTTT. Protein product: CAISESNGGLEAFF.